The rows below give T cell receptor beta chains drawn from one sample of a study of OX40 agonist ivuxolimab in advanced cancers. Method: immunoSEQ multiplex PCR; TCRdb's copy keeps in-frame clones and lacks some. The sample shows tens of thousands of clones, approximately 83% of them seen only once. The material was CD4+ or CD8+ T cells sorted from blood, obtained in a trial of the OX40 agonist ivuxolimab. The receptors originated from an adult with an advanced solid tumor such as melanoma, head and neck, liver or kidney cancer. The CDR3 runs from the conserved cysteine through the conserved F or W. Fields, in order: clone size, D gene, J gene, V gene, CDR3 protein, CDR3 DNA. The D gene is left open where the match is weak. Some rows mark clone size as missing; the rest say once, few, many or name a class of expanded clone.

abundance: .
d_gene: TRBD1
j_gene: TRBJ2-5
v_gene: TRBV11-3
CDR3aa: CASSSGQGSTQYF
CDR3nt: TGTGCCAGCAGCTCCGGACAGGGGTCGACCCAGTACTTC

abundance: .
d_gene: .
j_gene: TRBJ1-5
v_gene: TRBV4-1
CDR3aa: CASSQGYSNQPQHF
CDR3nt: TGCGCCAGCAGCCAGGGCTATAGCAATCAGCCCCAGCATTTT

abundance: large
d_gene: .
j_gene: TRBJ1-5
v_gene: TRBV15
CDR3aa: CATSRDYEGSNQPQHF
CDR3nt: TGTGCCACCAGCAGAGATTATGAAGGGTCCAATCAGCCCCAGCATTTT

abundance: few
d_gene: .
j_gene: TRBJ2-3
v_gene: TRBV19
CDR3aa: CASSINNPDTQYF
CDR3nt: TGTGCCAGTAGTATCAACAATCCAGATACGCAGTATTTT

abundance: once
d_gene: .
j_gene: TRBJ2-2
v_gene: TRBV29-1
CDR3aa: CSVEGEPTNTGELFF
CDR3nt: TGCAGCGTTGAAGGAGAGCCAACGAACACCGGGGAGCTGTTTTTT

abundance: few
d_gene: TRBD1
j_gene: TRBJ2-3
v_gene: TRBV5-1
CDR3aa: CASSSPGTASTDTQYF
CDR3nt: TGCGCCAGCAGCTCCCCCGGGACAGCCAGCACAGATACGCAGTATTTT

abundance: .
d_gene: TRBD1
j_gene: TRBJ1-4
v_gene: TRBV9
CDR3aa: CASSVEGGGGEKLFF
CDR3nt: TGTGCCAGCAGCGTAGAAGGAGGGGGCGGTGAAAAACTGTTTTTT

abundance: .
d_gene: .
j_gene: TRBJ1-2
v_gene: TRBV10-1
CDR3aa: CASSDGRGARYGYTF
CDR3nt: TGCGCCAGCAGTGACGGAAGGGGGGCTCGCTATGGCTACACCTTC

abundance: .
d_gene: .
j_gene: TRBJ2-7
v_gene: TRBV19
CDR3aa: CASSMVRGTYEQYF
CDR3nt: TGTGCCAGTAGTATGGTACGGGGCACCTACGAGCAGTACTTC

abundance: .
d_gene: TRBD2
j_gene: TRBJ2-1
v_gene: TRBV6-4
CDR3aa: CASRLAGGYNEQFF
CDR3nt: TGTGCCAGCCGACTAGCGGGGGGCTACAATGAGCAGTTCTTC

abundance: .
d_gene: TRBD2
j_gene: TRBJ2-7
v_gene: TRBV10-1
CDR3aa: CASSEAHMGGEQYF
CDR3nt: TGCGCCAGCAGTGAGGCCCACATGGGAGGGGAGCAGTACTTC

abundance: .
d_gene: .
j_gene: TRBJ2-7
v_gene: TRBV27
CDR3aa: CASSSGSSYEQYF
CDR3nt: TGTGCCAGCAGTTCCGGCAGTTCCTACGAGCAGTACTTC

abundance: .
d_gene: .
j_gene: TRBJ1-5
v_gene: TRBV4-1
CDR3aa: CASRLLWGSNQPQHF
CDR3nt: TGCGCCAGCAGACTCTTGTGGGGGAGCAATCAGCCCCAGCATTTT

abundance: .
d_gene: TRBD1
j_gene: TRBJ1-6
v_gene: TRBV27
CDR3aa: CASRTGTAHNSPLHF
CDR3nt: TGTGCCAGCAGAACCGGGACAGCACATAATTCACCCCTCCACTTT

abundance: once
d_gene: .
j_gene: TRBJ2-7
v_gene: TRBV5-1
CDR3aa: CASSLAEGYEQYF
CDR3nt: TGCGCCAGCAGCTTGGCCGAAGGGTACGAGCAGTACTTC

abundance: .
d_gene: .
j_gene: TRBJ1-2
v_gene: TRBV7-9
CDR3aa: CASSGQLVNYGYTF
CDR3nt: TGTGCCAGCAGCGGACAGTTAGTTAACTATGGCTACACCTTC

abundance: .
d_gene: .
j_gene: TRBJ2-7
v_gene: TRBV2
CDR3aa: CASNPGRDEQYF
CDR3nt: TGTGCCAGCAATCCGGGCCGCGACGAGCAGTACTTC

abundance: once
d_gene: .
j_gene: TRBJ1-1
v_gene: TRBV5-8
CDR3aa: CASTWGVRLNTEAFF
CDR3nt: TGTGCCAGCACCTGGGGGGTGAGGTTAAACACTGAAGCTTTCTTT

abundance: .
d_gene: TRBD1
j_gene: TRBJ1-2
v_gene: TRBV11-2
CDR3aa: CASSLAGGDRPGNYGYTF
CDR3nt: TGTGCCAGCAGCTTAGCCGGTGGGGACAGACCAGGGAACTATGGCTACACCTTC

abundance: .
d_gene: .
j_gene: TRBJ1-2
v_gene: TRBV27
CDR3aa: CASRGPLDYGYTF
CDR3nt: TGTGCCAGCAGGGGGCCGTTGGACTATGGCTACACCTTC

abundance: .
d_gene: .
j_gene: TRBJ2-7
v_gene: TRBV6-5
CDR3aa: CASSYAASYEQYF
CDR3nt: TGTGCCAGCAGTTACGCCGCCTCCTACGAGCAGTACTTC

abundance: .
d_gene: .
j_gene: TRBJ1-3
v_gene: TRBV19
CDR3aa: CASSMLGQTPGNTIYF
CDR3nt: TGTGCCAGTAGTATGCTCGGACAGACTCCCGGAAACACCATATATTTT

abundance: .
d_gene: .
j_gene: TRBJ2-1
v_gene: TRBV27
CDR3aa: CASSIQGGNEQFF
CDR3nt: TGTGCCAGCAGCATCCAGGGTGGCAATGAGCAGTTCTTC

abundance: .
d_gene: TRBD1
j_gene: TRBJ2-5
v_gene: TRBV27
CDR3aa: CASSVGTGGETQYF
CDR3nt: TGTGCCAGCAGTGTCGGGACAGGGGGGGAGACCCAGTACTTC

abundance: .
d_gene: .
j_gene: TRBJ1-4
v_gene: TRBV9
CDR3aa: CASSAHRGSNEKLFF
CDR3nt: TGTGCCAGCAGCGCCCATAGGGGTTCTAATGAAAAACTGTTTTTT

abundance: few
d_gene: .
j_gene: TRBJ1-1
v_gene: TRBV27
CDR3aa: CASNQRMDTEAFF
CDR3nt: TGTGCCAGCAATCAGAGGATGGACACTGAAGCTTTCTTT

abundance: .
d_gene: .
j_gene: TRBJ1-5
v_gene: TRBV6-5
CDR3aa: CASRPEDSNQPQHF
CDR3nt: TGTGCCAGCAGACCTGAAGATAGCAATCAGCCCCAGCATTTT

abundance: .
d_gene: .
j_gene: TRBJ2-7
v_gene: TRBV5-1
CDR3aa: CASSSPGDGYYEQYF
CDR3nt: TGCGCCAGCAGCTCTCCGGGGGATGGCTACTACGAGCAGTACTTC

abundance: .
d_gene: .
j_gene: TRBJ2-7
v_gene: TRBV7-2
CDR3aa: CASSLAGAGYEQYF
CDR3nt: TGTGCCAGCAGCTTAGCAGGGGCTGGGTACGAGCAGTACTTC

abundance: .
d_gene: TRBD2
j_gene: TRBJ2-1
v_gene: TRBV4-1
CDR3aa: CASSQDRTSGVYNEQFF
CDR3nt: TGCGCCAGCAGCCAAGATCGGACTAGCGGGGTCTACAATGAGCAGTTCTTC

abundance: once
d_gene: .
j_gene: TRBJ2-7
v_gene: TRBV7-9
CDR3aa: CASSPSSGVIYEQYF
CDR3nt: TGTGCCAGCAGCCCCTCCTCAGGGGTCATCTACGAGCAGTACTTC

abundance: .
d_gene: TRBD2
j_gene: TRBJ2-7
v_gene: TRBV7-2
CDR3aa: CASSSAGDGYSYEQYF
CDR3nt: TGTGCCAGCAGCTCCGCGGGGGACGGATACTCCTACGAGCAGTACTTC

abundance: .
d_gene: TRBD2
j_gene: TRBJ2-3
v_gene: TRBV9
CDR3aa: CASSVSSGATDTQYF
CDR3nt: TGTGCCAGCAGCGTCTCCAGCGGGGCAACAGATACGCAGTATTTT

abundance: many
d_gene: TRBD1
j_gene: TRBJ1-2
v_gene: TRBV2
CDR3aa: CASSLGTGAFYGYTF
CDR3nt: TGTGCCAGTAGTCTGGGGACAGGGGCCTTCTATGGCTACACCTTC

abundance: .
d_gene: .
j_gene: TRBJ1-4
v_gene: TRBV21-1
CDR3aa: CASSKFQGLEATNEKLFF
CDR3nt: TGTGCCAGCAGCAAATTTCAGGGACTGGAAGCAACTAATGAAAAACTGTTTTTT

abundance: .
d_gene: .
j_gene: TRBJ2-7
v_gene: TRBV11-2
CDR3aa: CASRFGAGYEQYF
CDR3nt: TGTGCCAGCAGGTTCGGGGCTGGATACGAGCAGTACTTC

abundance: .
d_gene: .
j_gene: TRBJ2-1
v_gene: TRBV9
CDR3aa: CASSVEGGSSYNEQFF
CDR3nt: TGTGCCAGCAGCGTAGAAGGGGGAAGCTCCTACAATGAGCAGTTCTTC

abundance: .
d_gene: .
j_gene: TRBJ2-7
v_gene: TRBV10-2
CDR3aa: CASKPGSSYEQYF
CDR3nt: TGCGCCAGCAAACCGGGATCCTCCTACGAGCAGTACTTC

abundance: .
d_gene: .
j_gene: TRBJ1-5
v_gene: TRBV28
CDR3aa: CASSPGQTLANQPQHF
CDR3nt: TGTGCCAGCAGTCCCGGACAGACGCTAGCCAATCAGCCCCAGCATTTT

abundance: .
d_gene: TRBD1
j_gene: TRBJ1-2
v_gene: TRBV6-1
CDR3aa: CASSEGQGTNYNYGYTF
CDR3nt: TGTGCCAGCAGTGAGGGACAGGGGACGAACTATAACTATGGCTACACCTTC

abundance: .
d_gene: .
j_gene: TRBJ2-5
v_gene: TRBV27
CDR3aa: CASSSSWTKETQYF
CDR3nt: TGTGCCAGCAGTTCGTCATGGACGAAAGAGACCCAGTACTTC

abundance: once
d_gene: TRBD1
j_gene: TRBJ1-4
v_gene: TRBV6-5
CDR3aa: CASSLTGGAEKLFF
CDR3nt: TGTGCCAGCAGCCTAACAGGGGGCGCAGAAAAACTGTTTTTT

abundance: once
d_gene: .
j_gene: TRBJ2-7
v_gene: TRBV9
CDR3aa: CASSADSTGSYEQYF
CDR3nt: TGTGCCAGCAGCGCAGACTCGACAGGCTCCTACGAGCAGTACTTC

abundance: .
d_gene: .
j_gene: TRBJ2-3
v_gene: TRBV5-6
CDR3aa: CASSPPGKLNTQYF
CDR3nt: TGTGCCAGCAGCCCCCCAGGGAAGCTGAATACGCAGTATTTT

abundance: .
d_gene: TRBD1
j_gene: TRBJ2-6
v_gene: TRBV11-1
CDR3aa: CASSLTGQGLRANVLTF
CDR3nt: TGTGCCAGCAGCCTAACGGGACAGGGGCTCCGGGCCAACGTCCTGACTTTC

abundance: .
d_gene: .
j_gene: TRBJ2-1
v_gene: TRBV7-9
CDR3aa: CASETTPRKSSYNEQFF
CDR3nt: TGTGCCAGCGAAACGACCCCGCGCAAGAGCTCCTACAATGAGCAGTTCTTC

abundance: .
d_gene: .
j_gene: TRBJ1-5
v_gene: TRBV18
CDR3aa: CASSPGQERNQPQHF
CDR3nt: TGTGCCAGCTCACCAGGGCAGGAACGCAATCAGCCCCAGCATTTT

abundance: .
d_gene: .
j_gene: TRBJ2-7
v_gene: TRBV5-6
CDR3aa: CASSLEGGSSYEQYF
CDR3nt: TGTGCCAGCAGCTTGGAAGGAGGGAGCTCCTACGAGCAGTACTTC